The 23 T cell receptor beta chains in this list originate from one sample, sequenced in a study of T cell changes during pregnancy in multiple sclerosis. The data were produced by immunoSEQ multiplex PCR, yet TCRdb's version contains in-frame clones alone and is incomplete. The sample carries tens of thousands of clones, around nine tenths recorded once. Specimen: peripheral blood from another person, used as feeder cells. Receptors were obtained from a human donor whose cells served as feeder cells for cultures in a pregnancy study.

This clone was detected once. This chain uses TRBV7-9 with TRBJ2-2; 11 positions agree with TRBD1. This CDR3 comprises 15 residues. Losses at the gene ends were 5 bases for V and 6 bases for J; bases not matched to a gene: 5. Germline V gene lookup returns CDR1 SEHNR and CDR2 FQNEAQ (reference sequence). For the CDR3, the DNA is TGTGCCAGCAGCCCCGGACAGGGGGCAGCCGGGGAGCTGTTTTTT. Amino acids: CASSPGQGAAGELFF.

The sample holds one count of this clone. The V gene is TRBV29-1, the J gene TRBJ1-1; a weak D match, TRBD1 (5 bases). Germline V CDR1 and CDR2: SQVTM, ANQGSEA. The CDR3 covers 14 residues. Trimming removed 1 base from V and 3 bases from J, with 12 bases in between. The CDR3 sequence: CSVEGTLGDTEAFF. As DNA, the CDR3 is TGCAGCGTTGAAGGCACACTGGGGGACACTGAAGCTTTCTTT.

This sequence joins TRBV28 and TRBJ2-5; tentatively, D is TRBD2 (5 bases). CDR3 length: 16 amino acids. Germline V gene lookup returns CDR1 MDHEN and CDR2 SYDVKM. V was trimmed by 5 bases and J by 4 bases, leaving 20 bases between them. This CDR3 is CASSPSRAGARETQYF. CDR3 DNA: TGTGCCAGCAGTCCCTCCCGCGCGGGCGCTAGAGAGACCCAGTACTTC. Full variable domain (missing parts from reference TRBV28 and TRBJ2-5): DVKVTQSSRYLVKRTGEKVFLECVQDMDHENMFWYRQDPGLGLRLIYFSYDVKMKEKGDIPEGYSVSREKKERFSLILESASTNQTSMYLCASSPSRAGARETQYFGPGTRLLVL.

V usage is TRBV10-1 and J usage is TRBJ2-3; D ambiguous. The CDR3 is 15 amino acids. Germline CDR1 is WNHNN and CDR2 is SYGVQD (reference sequence). Deletions cut 3 bases from V and 9 bases from J, with 19 bases between. This CDR3 reads CASSEEDGVRRTQYF. The DNA for the CDR3 is TGCGCCAGCAGTGAAGAAGATGGGGTCCGGCGGACGCAGTATTTT.

The sample holds one count of this clone. This chain connects TRBV5-8 to TRBJ2-3; possible D gene TRBD1, 5 bases. Trimming pared 7 bases from V and 5 bases from J, leaving 17 bases between. The CDR3 has 14 residues. CDR1 is SGHTS and CDR2 is YDEGEE in the germline V gene. CDR3 sequence reads: CASRIYRQGDTQYF. The CDR3, as DNA: TGTGCCAGCCGAATATACAGGCAGGGAGATACGCAGTATTTT.

The genes are TRBV30 and TRBJ1-5; 7 bases match TRBD1. V lost 0 bases, J lost 11 bases, and 10 bases stayed unmatched. The CDR3 spans 14 residues. Germline V gene data show CDR1 as GTSNPN and CDR2 as SVGIG (reference sequence). As DNA, the CDR3 is TGTGCCTGGAGTGTCTCCAGGGCCCAGGGGGCCCAGCATTTT. This encodes CAWSVSRAQGAQHF.

Only one count was recorded for this clone. The chain recombines TRBV5-1 with TRBJ2-3; possible D gene TRBD2, 5 bases. Germline V gives CDR1 SGHRS, CDR2 YFSETQ. The CDR3 covers 16 residues. Trimming removed 0 bases at V and 4 bases at J, with 15 bases between. This chain's CDR3 is CASSLVSRRVSDTQYF. The CDR3 DNA sequence: TGCGCCAGCAGCTTGGTCTCTAGGCGGGTGTCAGATACGCAGTATTTT.

The rearrangement joins TRBV6-6 to TRBJ1-1, with 9 nucleotides matching TRBD1. The V gene's germline CDR1 is MNHNY and CDR2 SVGAGI (reference sequence). Losses at the gene ends were 4 bases for V and 2 bases for J; bases not matched to a gene: 2. The CDR3 extends over 14 amino acids. The CDR3 region is CASSSDRGNTEAFF. DNA of the CDR3: TGTGCCAGCAGTTCGGACAGGGGAAACACTGAAGCTTTCTTT.

J is TRBJ2-7 and V is TRBV18; the D gene is possibly TRBD1 (5 bases). The CDR3 covers 13 residues. The germline V and J ends were trimmed by 6 bases and 1 base, with 10 bases remaining between them. Germline-derived CDR1 and CDR2 are KGHSH and LQKENI. CDR3 loop: CASSQGLSYEQYF. Here the CDR3 DNA reads TGTGCCAGCTCCCAGGGATTGTCCTACGAGCAGTACTTC. The complete variable domain, with remaining parts taken from reference TRBV18 and TRBJ2-7, reads NAGVMQNPRHLVRRRGQEARLRCSPMKGHSHVYWYRQLPEEGLKFMVYLQKENIIDESGMPKERFSAEFPKEGPSILRIQQVVRGDSAAYFCASSQGLSYEQYFGPGTRLTVT.

The rearrangement joins TRBV4-1 to TRBJ1-1; D may be TRBD1 (6 bases). Germline CDR1 reads MGHRA; CDR2 reads YSYEKL. Trimming left V 0 bases short and J 5 bases short, with 7 bases between. The length of the CDR3 is 13 residues. CDR3 amino acids: CASSQDTGTEAFF. The CDR3 nucleotides read TGCGCCAGCAGCCAAGATACAGGGACTGAAGCTTTCTTT.

The chain has TRBV7-2 and TRBJ2-1, with 8 bases matching TRBD2. Per germline, CDR1 SGHTA and CDR2 FQGNSA. With 5 bases clipped from V and 5 bases from J, the junction kept 2 bases outside the gene matches. The CDR3 contains 13 residues. This CDR3 is CASSPRGDNEQFF. In DNA form, the CDR3 reads TGTGCCAGCAGCCCGCGGGGGGACAATGAGCAGTTCTTC.

V gene TRBV28 combines with J gene TRBJ1-5; D ambiguous. There are 12 residues in the CDR3. The germline V and J ends were trimmed by 3 bases and 4 bases, with 4 bases remaining between them. The germline V gene encodes CDR1 MDHEN and CDR2 SYDVKM. The CDR3 DNA reads as TGTGCCAGCAGTTTGACGAATCAGCCCCAGCATTTT. Translated, it gives CASSLTNQPQHF.

The V and J genes are TRBV5-8 and TRBJ2-7, with D hard to call. From germline, CDR1 is SGHTS and CDR2 YDEGEE. The CDR3 has 10 amino acids. Trimming took off 4 bases at V and 3 bases at J, with 2 bases between the two ends. The DNA of the CDR3 is TGTGCCAGCAGCCGCTACGAGCAGTACTTC. Translating it yields CASSRYEQYF.

This clone appeared a single time. The rearrangement links TRBV7-9 to TRBJ1-1; TRBD1 is a possible D gene (6 bases). V lost 5 bases and J lost 7, with 17 bases in between. The CDR3 extends over 14 amino acids. Per the germline V gene, CDR1 is SEHNR and CDR2 is FQNEAQ (reference sequence). The CDR3 reads CASSPGQPVNEAFF. The CDR3 nucleotides are TGTGCCAGCAGCCCTGGACAGCCTGTAAATGAAGCTTTCTTT.

This rearrangement joins TRBV27 to TRBJ2-3; D might be TRBD1 (5 bases). This CDR3 has 15 residues. The V end lost 6 bases, the J end lost 4 bases, and 17 bases lay between the germline ends. Germline V gene sequence: CDR1 MNHEY, CDR2 SMNVEV (reference sequence). CDR3 coding DNA: TGTGCCAGCAGCCCAGGGATAGGTGCCCCAGATACGCAGTATTTT. Translated, it gives CASSPGIGAPDTQYF.

The chain is built from TRBV9 and TRBJ2-3, with D perhaps matching TRBD2 (5 bases). This CDR3 region has 15 residues. The V gene's germline CDR1 is SGDLS and CDR2 YYNGEE. Trimming removed 4 bases from V and 8 bases from J, with 20 bases in between. The CDR3 loop is CASSPSRTAWGTQYF. CDR3 nucleotides: TGTGCCAGCAGCCCGTCCCGGACTGCCTGGGGTACGCAGTATTTT.

The rearrangement joins TRBV2 to TRBJ1-1; D ambiguous. Germline assignment: CDR1 SNHLY and CDR2 FYNNEI. Trimming removed 4 bases from V and 6 bases from J, with 3 bases in between. This CDR3 region has 10 residues. Here the CDR3 DNA reads TGTGCCAGCAGTGGACCTGAAGCTTTCTTT. Amino acid sequence: CASSGPEAFF.

The CDR3 loop reads CASSEPGRKASEAFF. The DNA of the CDR3 is TGTGCCAGCAGTGAACCGGGACGTAAGGCCAGTGAAGCTTTCTTT. This sequence joins TRBV6-1 and TRBJ1-1; tentative D call: TRBD1 (5 bases). Germline loops: CDR1 MNHNS, CDR2 SASEGT. V gave up 2 bases and J gave up 7 bases, with 17 bases separating them. CDR3 length: 15 residues.

The chain joins TRBV6-1 to TRBJ2-5; 8 bases match TRBD1. V shed 7 bases and J 1 base; nucleotides not matched to a gene: 5. There are 14 residues in the CDR3. Germline CDR1 MNHNS, CDR2 SASEGT. The CDR3: CASNRDRIQETQYF. The CDR3 DNA sequence: TGTGCCAGCAACCGGGACAGGATCCAAGAGACCCAGTACTTC.

The rearrangement joins TRBV9 to TRBJ1-1; D possibly corresponds to TRBD1 (6 bases). V was clipped by 3 bases and J by 1 base, with 19 bases between them. The CDR3 totals 17 residues. Germline CDR1 SGDLS, CDR2 YYNGEE. CDR3: CASSGNRRGGGNTEAFF. The CDR3 region has the DNA TGTGCCAGCAGCGGAAACAGGCGAGGGGGAGGGAACACTGAAGCTTTCTTT. Full variable domain (outside the CDR3, taken from reference TRBV9 and TRBJ1-1): DSGVTQTPKHLITATGQRVTLRCSPRSGDLSVYWYQQSLDQGLQFLIQYYNGEERAKGNILERFSAQQFPDLHSELNLSSLELGDSALYFCASSGNRRGGGNTEAFFGQGTRLTVV.

The V and J genes are TRBV4-1 and TRBJ2-2; 7 nucleotides align to TRBD1. Germline CDR1 and CDR2: MGHRA and YSYEKL. This CDR3 has 14 amino acids. V was pared by 2 bases and J by 9 bases, with 6 bases of the junction left unmatched. The DNA for the CDR3 is TGCGCCAGCAGCCAACCTGACAGGGTCAGGGAGCTGTTTTTT. Translation: CASSQPDRVRELFF.

This chain joins TRBV9 and TRBJ2-3, with 8 bases aligning to TRBD2. V gave up 3 bases and J gave up 6 bases; unmatched junction bases: 12. CDR3 size: 16 residues. CDR1 and CDR2 from the germline V gene are SGDLS and YYNGEE. CDR3 nucleotide sequence: TGTGCCAGCAGCGGACTGGGGTCGGGAGGGCCTGATACGCAGTATTTT. This translates into CASSGLGSGGPDTQYF.

The V and J genes are TRBV6-4 and TRBJ2-1; 8 bases line up with TRBD2. This CDR3 is built from 16 residues. Germline CDR1 MRHNA, CDR2 SNTAGT. Unmatched junction bases numbered 9, after V lost 3 bases and J lost 5 bases. The DNA for the CDR3 is TGTGCCAGCAGTGATCCCAGGCGGGGGGCCCACAATGAGCAGTTCTTC. It specifies CASSDPRRGAHNEQFF.